A selection of T cell receptor beta chains follows, all from one sample in a study of blood T cells in healthy people across ages. Using its own MiXCR run on the 5' RACE reads, TCRdb lists one record per CDR3 protein. The sample has more than 800,000 distinct CDR3 sequences, 25% to 35% seen once. Sample: blood. The receptors here all came from an elderly woman in good health. Each CDR3 is given with its conserved first and last residue. The D gene is left open where the match is weak. Clone size, where shown, is once, few, many, or a class for clones that have expanded.

TRBJ1-5	.	.	TRBV6-1	TGTGCCAGCAGTGAAGGTGTAAGTCAGCCCCAGCATTTT	CASSEGVSQPQHF
TRBJ1-2	.	.	TRBV7-2	TGTGCCAGCAGCTCGGGGGGCTTTAGCTATGGCTACACCTTC	CASSSGGFSYGYTF
TRBJ1-6	.	.	TRBV4-1	TGCGCCAGCAGCATACAGAGCTCCTATAATTCACCCCTCCACTTT	CASSIQSSYNSPLHF
TRBJ2-3	.	TRBD2	TRBV12-3/TRBV12-4	TGTGCCAGCAGGAGGGGGCCTAGCGGGGGTACAGATACGCAGTATTTT	CASRRGPSGGTDTQYF
TRBJ2-1	.	TRBD2	TRBV7-2	TGTGCCAGCAGCCCGGGACTAGCGGGAGTGAGTGAGCAGTTCTTC	CASSPGLAGVSEQFF
TRBJ2-2	few	.	TRBV12-3/TRBV12-4	TGTGCCAGCAGTTTGCGACAGCCGAACACCGGGGAGCTGTTTTTT	CASSLRQPNTGELFF
TRBJ2-1	many	TRBD1	TRBV7-2	TGTGCCAGCAGCTTAGGTACAGGGGGCTCCTACAATGAGCAGTTCTTC	CASSLGTGGSYNEQFF
TRBJ1-1	.	.	TRBV18	TGTGCCAGCTCACTTGACCGTCTCTTGAACACTGAAGCTTTCTTT	CASSLDRLLNTEAFF
TRBJ1-1	.	TRBD1	TRBV18	TGTGCCAGCTCACCTGCCGGGACAGGGAACACTGAAGCTTTCTTT	CASSPAGTGNTEAFF
TRBJ1-1	many	.	TRBV9	TGTGCCAGCAGCGTAGGGGGCGCGGCAGAAGCTTTCTTT	CASSVGGAAEAFF
TRBJ1-5	many	TRBD1	TRBV7-6	TGTGCCAGCAGCCCCGAACCTGGACAGGGCCGGGGTCAGCCCCAGCATTTT	CASSPEPGQGRGQPQHF
TRBJ2-1	.	TRBD2	TRBV12-3/TRBV12-4	TGTGCCAGCAGATTTAGCGGGGGGTCTCCATACAATGAGCAGTTCTTC	CASRFSGGSPYNEQFF
TRBJ1-1	.	.	TRBV18	TGTGCCAGCTCACACACGGACAGCTACACTGAAGCTTTCTTT	CASSHTDSYTEAFF
TRBJ2-1	many	.	TRBV27	TGTGCCAGCAGTCTCTCCGGCACAGGTGGACCCCAAAGCTATGAGCAGTTCTTC	CASSLSGTGGPQSYEQFF
TRBJ2-2	.	TRBD1	TRBV6-5	TGTGCCAGCAAACCCCAGGGGGCGCAGATAACCGGGGAGCTGTTTTTT	CASKPQGAQITGELFF
TRBJ2-5	.	TRBD1	TRBV7-2	TGTGCCAGCAGCTTAACCCGGACAGGGGGGGGGACCCAGTACTTC	CASSLTRTGGGTQYF
TRBJ2-1	.	.	TRBV11-2	TGTGCCAGCAGCTTAGGAGGGGCGAGGAGGAATGAGCAGTTCTTC	CASSLGGARRNEQFF
TRBJ1-5	.	.	TRBV10-3	TGTGCCATCAGTGAGAGGGGGGGGGCAGGACAGCCCCAGCATTTT	CAISERGGAGQPQHF
TRBJ2-7	.	.	TRBV7-6	TGTGCCAGCAGCTTAGCGCAGACAGCCTACGAGCAGTACTTC	CASSLAQTAYEQYF
TRBJ1-5	.	.	TRBV5-1	TGCGCCAGCATTCTAACCCGGGGATATATATATAGCAATCAGCCCCAGCATTTT	CASILTRGYIYSNQPQHF
TRBJ2-5	many	.	TRBV12-3/TRBV12-4	TGTGCCAGCAGTTTCCGGGTGGGACAAGAGACCCAGTACTTC	CASSFRVGQETQYF
TRBJ1-2	many	.	TRBV15	TGTGCCACCAGCCCAGGGGACTTCGCGGTTGGCTACACCTTC	CATSPGDFAVGYTF
TRBJ2-2	many	TRBD1	TRBV6-5	TGTGCCAGCAGTTACTCTGTTTGGGACAGCCTGAACACCGGGGAGCTGTTTTTT	CASSYSVWDSLNTGELFF
TRBJ1-1	.	.	TRBV10-3	TGTGCCATCGGTGGGGGGGCCAGACCGAACACTGAAGCTTTCTTT	CAIGGGARPNTEAFF
TRBJ2-7	many	.	TRBV7-2	TGTGCCAGCAGCTTAGCCTCTGACAGCCGCACCTACGAGCAGTACTTC	CASSLASDSRTYEQYF
TRBJ2-7	.	TRBD1	TRBV20-1	TGCAGTGCTAGGATACGGGACAGGGCCTACGAGCAGTACTTC	CSARIRDRAYEQYF
TRBJ2-5	few	TRBD2	TRBV5-1	TGCGCCAGCAGCATTACTAGCGGGGGTCAACAGACCCAGTACTTC	CASSITSGGQQTQYF
TRBJ2-1	.	.	TRBV2	TGTGCCAGCAGTGAGGTCGGAAGGGTTACCTACAATGAGCAGTTCTTC	CASSEVGRVTYNEQFF
TRBJ2-3	many	.	TRBV5-5	TGTGCCAGCAGGTGGGGGGTGGTTCTAGGAGATACGCAGTATTTT	CASRWGVVLGDTQYF
TRBJ1-3	.	.	TRBV5-5	TGTGCCAGCAGCTTGGGGGATGGATCAGGCGACTCTGGAAACACCATATATTTT	CASSLGDGSGDSGNTIYF
TRBJ1-1	few	.	TRBV28	TGTGCCAGCACGCGTGGACCAAACACTGAAGCTTTCTTT	CASTRGPNTEAFF
TRBJ1-2	.	TRBD1	TRBV7-8	TGTACCAGCAGCTTAGGACGGCAGGGGGCCCTAGGGGGCTACACCTTC	CTSSLGRQGALGGYTF
TRBJ2-5	.	.	TRBV7-8	TGTGCCAGCAGCTTAACCGGGACTTGGGGAGAGACCCTGTACTTC	CASSLTGTWGETLYF
TRBJ2-4	many	.	TRBV7-9	TGTGCCAGCAGCTCTACTGAAAACATTCAGTACTTC	CASSSTENIQYF